This TCR beta chain was profiled in a study of regulatory T cells in long-lasting Graves disease. As for time point: newly diagnosed GD, antithyroid drugs for less than 3 months. Making the TCR library involved RNA that had been extracted from PBMCs. With 1 base removed from V and 0 bases from J, the gap between germline ends came to 13 bases. CDR1 and CDR2 (germline): MNHNS, SASEGT. This CDR3 has 16 amino acids. Arm-PCR with iRepertoire HTBI primers amplified the CDR3 regions for these TCR beta libraries. TCRdb re-analysed the multiplex PCR reads in MiXCR, keeping a single row per CDR3 protein. The sample contains approximately 440,000 distinct CDR3 sequences, roughly 15% of which appear only once. This clonotype was seen a few times. Separately, the same data were catalogued under a study of T cells in Graves' hyperthyroidism and ophthalmopathy. That source adds: Clonotypes that were expanded in thyroid above 0.001 mostly appeared in blood too.

Specimen: peripheral blood mononuclear cells (PBMCs), collected at new diagnosis, from a patient treated with antithyroid drugs. The sequence was collected from a man aged 40-49 years with Graves disease. This chain uses TRBV6-1 with TRBJ2-7, with a possible D match to TRBD1 (5 bases). The CDR3, as DNA: TGTGCCAGCAGTGAAGGGGCAGGGCCAAGCTCCTACGAGCAGTACTTC. Residues: CASSEGAGPSSYEQYF.